This section outlines one T cell receptor (beta chain) sequence together with its context. Its antigen is unidentified. The V end was cut by 8 bases, the J end by 4 bases, with 15 bases between. Germline V gene sequence: CDR1 MNHEY, CDR2 SVGAGI. This CDR3 spans 15 amino acids. These data belong to a study of T cell responses to AZD1222 COVID-19 vaccine. Overall study results and limits: Spike-specific TCRs gained breadth and depth after people received two AZD1222 doses. Seropositive at baseline were only a handful of AZD1222 recipients. CD4 TCRs covered the whole spike, strongest at regions 160-218 and 743-854. Donors skewed white British and female; clonal diversity was possibly underestimated.

Clones were sequenced by immunoSEQ multiplex PCR, and TCRdb holds only the in-frame ones, with some missing. The sample yields 130,000 to 150,000 clones, around 83% seen once. This sequence originates from an adult who received the AZD1222 COVID-19 vaccine. The J gene is TRBJ1-6, the V gene TRBV6-5, with D perhaps matching TRBD1 (5 bases). This material consisted of peripheral blood, taken 28 days after the second AZD1222 dose. The CDR3 sequence: CASASTEPYNSPLHF. The CDR3 coding sequence is TGTGCCAGCGCGTCGACAGAGCCTTATAATTCACCCCTCCACTTT.